These T cell receptor beta chains were read from a single sample in a study of patients and donors after allogeneic stem cell transplantation. TCRdb fed the RT-PCR reads into MiXCR, producing one record per CDR3 protein. The sample holds 920,000 or so distinct CDR3 sequences; approximately 19% are singletons and the top ten take about 6%. Sequenced input: blood, either unsorted or a sorted T cell fraction (not recorded which). The receptors stem from a human donor who was either an allogeneic HSCT recipient or a stem cell or donor lymphocyte infusion donor (not recorded which). It is not recorded whose cells these are; they may come from a transplant donor. The CDR3 runs from the conserved cysteine through the conserved F or W. Each record gives: D gene, clone size, J gene, V gene, CDR3 DNA, CDR3 protein. D genes are given only for firm matches. Size is omitted from some rows. Given values are once, few, many or a class for expanded clones.

>.|.|TRBJ2-3|TRBV15
TGTGCCACCAGCAGTCAGGGAAGGGATACGCAGTATTTT
CATSSQGRDTQYF
>.|.|TRBJ2-7|TRBV5-1
TGCGCCAGCAGCTTGGCGGAGGCGGAGGAGCAGTACTTC
CASSLAEAEEQYF
>.|.|TRBJ1-1|TRBV27
TGTGCCAGCAGGGAAGGGCGAGGGGGCACTGAAGCTTTCTTT
CASREGRGGTEAFF
>.|.|TRBJ1-1|TRBV5-1
TGCGCCAGCAGCTTGAGGCCGGGACACTTGAACTTCATGAGCACTGAAGCTTTCTTT
CASSLRPGHLNFMSTEAFF
>TRBD1|.|TRBJ2-6|TRBV12-3/TRBV12-4
TGTGCCAGCAGTTTAGGTAGAGGGGGCGGGGCCAACGTCCTGACTTTC
CASSLGRGGGANVLTF
>TRBD1|.|TRBJ2-3|TRBV6-5
TGTGCCAGCGGGGACTCCGGGACAGGTCAGAATTTT
CASGDSGTGQNF
>TRBD1|.|TRBJ2-1|TRBV7-3
TGTGCCAGCAGCTTATCCGACAGGGCTCAGCAGTTCTTC
CASSLSDRAQQFF
>TRBD1|few|TRBJ2-4|TRBV29-1
TGCAGCGTTGCCTACCGGGACAGGGGTTCGAACATTCAGTACTTC
CSVAYRDRGSNIQYF
>.|.|TRBJ1-2|TRBV5-8
TGTGCCAGCAGCTTGGGTCCTGATGGCTACACCTTC
CASSLGPDGYTF
>.|.|TRBJ2-3|TRBV7-9
TGTGCCAGCAGATCCCCGGGCGGGAGCACAGATACGCAGTATTTT
CASRSPGGSTDTQYF
>.|few|TRBJ1-1|TRBV6-2/TRBV6-3
TGTGCCAGCAGTGTACAGAGGGCCACTGAAGCTTTCTTT
CASSVQRATEAFF
>.|.|TRBJ2-7|TRBV6-2/TRBV6-3
TGTGCCAGCACCCCCTGGATAGGGTACTACGAGCAGTACTTC
CASTPWIGYYEQYF